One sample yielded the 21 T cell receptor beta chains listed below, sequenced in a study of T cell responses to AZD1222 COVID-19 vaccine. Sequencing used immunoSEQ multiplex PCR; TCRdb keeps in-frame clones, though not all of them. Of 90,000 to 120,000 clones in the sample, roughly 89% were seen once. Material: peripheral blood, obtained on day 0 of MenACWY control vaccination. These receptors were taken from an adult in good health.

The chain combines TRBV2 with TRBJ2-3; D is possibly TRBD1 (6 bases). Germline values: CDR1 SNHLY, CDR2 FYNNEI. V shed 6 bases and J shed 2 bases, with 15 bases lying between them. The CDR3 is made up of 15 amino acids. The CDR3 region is CASSRTALLTDTQYF. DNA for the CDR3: TGTGCCAGCAGCAGGACAGCCCTACTCACAGATACGCAGTATTTT.

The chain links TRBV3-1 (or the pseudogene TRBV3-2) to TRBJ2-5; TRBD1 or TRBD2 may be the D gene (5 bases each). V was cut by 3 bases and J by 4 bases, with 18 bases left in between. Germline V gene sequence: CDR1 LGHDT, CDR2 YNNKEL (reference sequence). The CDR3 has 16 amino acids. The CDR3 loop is CASSHPGPSERETQYF. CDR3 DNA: TGTGCCAGCAGCCACCCGGGACCCAGTGAACGAGAGACCCAGTACTTC.

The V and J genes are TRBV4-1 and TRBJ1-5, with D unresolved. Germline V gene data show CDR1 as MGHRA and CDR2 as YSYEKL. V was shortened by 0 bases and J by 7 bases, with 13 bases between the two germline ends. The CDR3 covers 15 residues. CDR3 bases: TGCGCCAGCAGCCAAGATCATCGCATAGGGCAGCCCCAGCATTTT. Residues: CASSQDHRIGQPQHF.

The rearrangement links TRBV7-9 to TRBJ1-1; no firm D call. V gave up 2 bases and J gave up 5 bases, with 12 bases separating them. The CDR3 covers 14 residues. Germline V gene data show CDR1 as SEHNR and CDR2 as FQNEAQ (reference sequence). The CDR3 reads CASSLPGARTEAFF. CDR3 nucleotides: TGTGCCAGCAGCTTACCTGGCGCGCGGACTGAAGCTTTCTTT.

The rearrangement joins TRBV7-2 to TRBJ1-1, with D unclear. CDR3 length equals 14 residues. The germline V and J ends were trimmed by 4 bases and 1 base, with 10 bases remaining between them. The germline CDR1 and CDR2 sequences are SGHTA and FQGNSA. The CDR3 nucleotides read TGTGCCAGCAGCTCCTCGACGGCGAACACTGAAGCTTTCTTT. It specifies CASSSSTANTEAFF. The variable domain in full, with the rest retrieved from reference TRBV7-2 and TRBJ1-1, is GAGVSQSPSNKVTEKGKDVELRCDPISGHTALYWYRQSLGQGLEFLIYFQGNSAPDKSGLPSDRFSAERTGGSVSTLTIQRTQQEDSAVYLCASSSSTANTEAFFGQGTRLTVV.

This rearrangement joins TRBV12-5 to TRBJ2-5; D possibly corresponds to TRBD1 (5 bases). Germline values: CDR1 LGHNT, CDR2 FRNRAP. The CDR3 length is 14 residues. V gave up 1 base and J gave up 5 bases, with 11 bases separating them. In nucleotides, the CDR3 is TGTGCTAGTGGTTTGGACTCAGGGTGGGAGACCCAGTACTTC. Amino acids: CASGLDSGWETQYF. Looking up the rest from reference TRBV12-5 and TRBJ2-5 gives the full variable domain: DARVTQTPRHKVTEMGQEVTMRCQPILGHNTVFWYRQTMMQGLELLAYFRNRAPLDDSGMPKDRFSAEMPDATLATLKIQPSEPRDSAVYFCASGLDSGWETQYFGPGTRLLVL.

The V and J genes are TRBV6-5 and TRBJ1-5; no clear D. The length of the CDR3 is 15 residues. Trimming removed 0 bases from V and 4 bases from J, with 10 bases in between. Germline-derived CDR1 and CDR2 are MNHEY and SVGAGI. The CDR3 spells CASSYSRGDNQPQHF. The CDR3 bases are TGTGCCAGCAGTTACTCCCGGGGAGATAATCAGCCCCAGCATTTT.

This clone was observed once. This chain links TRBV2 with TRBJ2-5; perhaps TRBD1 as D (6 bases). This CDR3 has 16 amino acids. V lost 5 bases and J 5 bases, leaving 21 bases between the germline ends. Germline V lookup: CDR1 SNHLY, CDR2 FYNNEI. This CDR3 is CASSLRTQGRGETQYF. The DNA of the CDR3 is TGTGCCAGCAGTTTGAGAACTCAGGGTAGGGGGGAGACCCAGTACTTC.

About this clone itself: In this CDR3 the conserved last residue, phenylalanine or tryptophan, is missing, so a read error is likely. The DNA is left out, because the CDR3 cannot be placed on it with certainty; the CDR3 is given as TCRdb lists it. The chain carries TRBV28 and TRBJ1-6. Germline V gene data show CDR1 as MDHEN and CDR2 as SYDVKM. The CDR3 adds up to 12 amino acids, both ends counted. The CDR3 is CASRAGGGRVNL.

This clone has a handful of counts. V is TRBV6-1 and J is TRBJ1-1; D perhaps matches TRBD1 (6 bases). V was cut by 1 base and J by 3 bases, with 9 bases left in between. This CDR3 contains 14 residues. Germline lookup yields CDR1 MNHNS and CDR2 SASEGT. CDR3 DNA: TGTGCCAGCAGTGAAGAGGGGGGGGACACTGAAGCTTTCTTT. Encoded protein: CASSEEGGDTEAFF.

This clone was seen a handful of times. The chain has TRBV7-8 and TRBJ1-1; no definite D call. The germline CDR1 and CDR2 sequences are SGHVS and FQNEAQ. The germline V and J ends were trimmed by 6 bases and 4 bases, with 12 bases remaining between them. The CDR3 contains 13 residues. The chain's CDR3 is CASRLRGITEAFF. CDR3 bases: TGTGCCAGCAGATTGAGAGGAATCACTGAAGCTTTCTTT.

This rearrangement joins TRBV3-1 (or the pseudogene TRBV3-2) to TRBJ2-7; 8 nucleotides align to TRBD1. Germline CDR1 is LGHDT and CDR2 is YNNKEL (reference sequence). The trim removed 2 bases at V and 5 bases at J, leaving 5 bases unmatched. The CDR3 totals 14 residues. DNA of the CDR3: TGTGCCAGCAGCCAACGGCCACAGGGGGACGAGCAGTACTTC. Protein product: CASSQRPQGDEQYF.

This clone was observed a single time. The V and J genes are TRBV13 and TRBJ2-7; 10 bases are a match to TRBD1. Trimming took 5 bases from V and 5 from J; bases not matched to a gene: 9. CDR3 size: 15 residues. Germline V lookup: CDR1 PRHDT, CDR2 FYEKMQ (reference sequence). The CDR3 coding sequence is TGTGCCAGCAGCCCCGACAGGGGGCGGACAAACGAGCAGTACTTC. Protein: CASSPDRGRTNEQYF. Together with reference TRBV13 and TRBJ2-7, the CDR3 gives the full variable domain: AAGVIQSPRHLIKEKRETATLKCYPIPRHDTVYWYQQGPGQDPQFLISFYEKMQSDKGSIPDRFSAQQFSDYHSELNMSSLELGDSALYFCASSPDRGRTNEQYFGPGTRLTVT.

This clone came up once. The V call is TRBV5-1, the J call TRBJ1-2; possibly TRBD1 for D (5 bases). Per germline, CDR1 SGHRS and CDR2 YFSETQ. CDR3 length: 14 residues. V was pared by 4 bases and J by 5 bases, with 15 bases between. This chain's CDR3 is CASSPTGTEYGYTF. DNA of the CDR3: TGCGCCAGCAGCCCGACCGGGACCGAATATGGCTACACCTTC.

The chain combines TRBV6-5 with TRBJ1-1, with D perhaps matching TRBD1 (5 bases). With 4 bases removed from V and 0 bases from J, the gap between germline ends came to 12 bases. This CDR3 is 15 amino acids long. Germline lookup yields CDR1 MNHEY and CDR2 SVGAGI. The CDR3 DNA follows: TGTGCCAGCAGTTCCCCGGCAGGGTTGAACACTGAAGCTTTCTTT. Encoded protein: CASSSPAGLNTEAFF.

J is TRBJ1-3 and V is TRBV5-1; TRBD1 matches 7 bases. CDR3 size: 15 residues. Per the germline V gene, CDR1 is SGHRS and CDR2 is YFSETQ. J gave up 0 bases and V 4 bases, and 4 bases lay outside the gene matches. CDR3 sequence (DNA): TGCGCCAGCAGCGGAGGGGACAGCTCTGGAAACACCATATATTTT. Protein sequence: CASSGGDSSGNTIYF.

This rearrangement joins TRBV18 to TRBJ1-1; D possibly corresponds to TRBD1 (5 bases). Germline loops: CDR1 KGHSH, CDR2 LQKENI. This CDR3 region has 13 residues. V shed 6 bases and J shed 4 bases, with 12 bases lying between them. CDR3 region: CASSFLGGTEAFF. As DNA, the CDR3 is TGTGCCAGCTCGTTTTTGGGGGGCACTGAAGCTTTCTTT.

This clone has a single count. The CDR3 nucleotides read TGTGCCAGCAGCTTGGCAGGGAGCGGTAACTATGGCTACACCTTC. This gives the protein CASSLAGSGNYGYTF. V and J are TRBV5-4 and TRBJ1-2, with D maybe TRBD1 (5 bases). Trimming removed 0 bases at V and 1 base at J, with 10 bases between. The CDR3 spans 15 residues. The germline V gene encodes CDR1 SGHNT and CDR2 YYREEE (reference sequence).

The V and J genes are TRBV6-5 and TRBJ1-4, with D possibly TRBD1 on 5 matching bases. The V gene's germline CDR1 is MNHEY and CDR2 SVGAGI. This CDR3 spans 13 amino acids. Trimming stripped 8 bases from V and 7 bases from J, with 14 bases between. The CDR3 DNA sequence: TGTGCCAGCGAGGCGGGGGGTTTTGAAAAACTGTTTTTT. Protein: CASEAGGFEKLFF.

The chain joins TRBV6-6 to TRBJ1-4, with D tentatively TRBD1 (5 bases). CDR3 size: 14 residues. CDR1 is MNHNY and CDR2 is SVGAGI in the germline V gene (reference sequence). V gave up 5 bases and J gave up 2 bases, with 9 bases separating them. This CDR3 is CASSGGSTNEKLFF. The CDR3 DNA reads TGTGCCAGCAGTGGGGGATCGACTAATGAAAAACTGTTTTTT.

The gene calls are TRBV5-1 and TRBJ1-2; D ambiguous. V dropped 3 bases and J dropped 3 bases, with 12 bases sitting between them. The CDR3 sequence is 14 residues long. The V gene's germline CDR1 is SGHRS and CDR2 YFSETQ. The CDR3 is CASSSTNRDYGYTF. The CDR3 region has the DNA TGCGCCAGCAGCTCCACGAATCGGGACTATGGCTACACCTTC.